Below, 3 T cell receptor beta chains from the same sample are listed, as sequenced in a study of T-cell reconstitution after alpha-beta-depleted transplantation in children. Preparation of the TCRbeta library was carried out with unique molecular identifiers. TCRdb independently ran MiXCR on the PCR reads; one entry per CDR3 protein. Of around 800,000 distinct CDR3 sequences in the sample, 15% to 20% are singletons; the top ten hold roughly 5%. Material: PBMCs, mostly from graft donor cells, obtained 360 days after TCRalphabeta/CD19-depleted stem cell transplant. The receptors were sampled from a male patient aged 5 to 17 who had a stem cell transplant for acute lymphoblastic leukemia, so the T cells may come from the graft donor.

This clonotype was counted a few times. The V gene is TRBV5-1, the J gene TRBJ2-7; TRBD1 is a possible D gene (6 bases). The germline V gene encodes CDR1 SGHRS and CDR2 YFSETQ. This CDR3 has 14 amino acids. Trimming stripped 4 bases from V and 0 bases from J, with 11 bases between. The CDR3 sequence is CASSVQGNSYEQYF. The DNA of the CDR3 is TGCGCCAGCAGCGTACAGGGTAACTCCTACGAGCAGTACTTC.

This sequence joins TRBV4-1 and TRBJ2-7; TRBD2 matches 10 bases. Germline V gene lookup returns CDR1 MGHRA and CDR2 YSYEKL. The CDR3 totals 18 residues. V was pared by 1 base and J by 11 bases, with 20 bases of the junction left unmatched. In DNA form, the CDR3 reads TGCGCCAGCAGCCAAGGTCGGGGCGAACCGAGACTAGCGGGTTCCAAGTACTTC. It is translated as CASSQGRGEPRLAGSKYF.

This clonotype was picked up a small number of times. This chain joins TRBV7-7 and TRBJ2-5; no definite D call. Deletions cut 1 base from V and 1 base from J, with 19 bases between. The CDR3 covers 18 residues. Germline assignment: CDR1 SSHAT and CDR2 FNYEAQ (reference sequence). The CDR3 nucleotides read TGTGCCAGCAGCTTAGGTCTAACTCCGACGGAGACCCAAGAGACCCAGTACTTC. It codes for CASSLGLTPTETQETQYF.